The present TCR beta chain was sequenced within a study of vaccination effects on CD4 cells after COVID-19. Study in general: Subjects were given two BNT162b2 or mRNA-1273 vaccine doses.

The CDR3 is 15 residues long. V was clipped by 5 bases and J by 6 bases; unmatched bases: 6. Germline loops: CDR1 SGHRS, CDR2 YFSETQ. Before any sequencing was done, the ViraFEST assay used viral peptide pools to expand antigen-specific CD4+ T cells. The culture ran for under eleven days, and then CD4+ T cells were isolated. No vaccinee had earlier SARS-CoV-2 infection, and nucleocapsid antibodies were negative. Fewer than 2.5 million PBMC were seeded per well and grown in the presence of 9 to 10 IU/ml IL-2 and 10 ug/ml peptides. Days 3 and 7 were when half the medium was replaced with IL-2 medium. Findings of the study overall: Marked clonal contraction of both clone types appeared late after vaccination.

With regard to this clone: Its target is not known.

The method was immunoSEQ multiplex PCR; TCRdb's version includes in-frame clones alone and lacks a portion of them. The sample yields approximately 70,000 clones, approximately 74% seen once. This chain connects TRBV5-1 to TRBJ2-2, with 11 bases that match TRBD1. Sample: CD4+ T cells from PBMCs cultured with HCoV-NL63 spike peptides, taken before COVID-19 vaccination. The origin of this receptor is a human donor who received a COVID-19 vaccine. DNA for the CDR3: TGCGCCAGCAGTAACCGGACAGGGGGCCCCGGGGAGCTGTTTTTT. It yields the protein CASSNRTGGPGELFF.